This T cell receptor (beta chain) came from a study of blood T cell repertoires in COVID-19. Here immunoSEQ multiplex PCR was the method, and the copy in TCRdb shows in-frame clones only, minus some. The sample lists about 150,000 clones, around 85% occurring once. J gave up 9 bases and V 0 bases, and 4 bases lay outside the gene matches. CDR3 length: 14 amino acids. The germline V gene has CDR1 LGHNA and CDR2 YSLEER. The sample was peripheral blood. V and J are TRBV4-3 and TRBJ2-1, with 8 bases matching TRBD2. The TCR was taken from a woman aged 80 or older with acute or convalescent COVID-19. CDR3 bases: TGCGCCAGCAGCCAAGATCACGGGGGGGGTGAGCAGTTCTTC. Encoded protein: CASSQDHGGGEQFF.